This is a list of T cell receptor beta chains from one sample in a study of neurological immune-mediated disorders. TCRdb called the 5' RACE reads again in MiXCR, with one record for every CDR3 protein. In the table there are roughly 56,000 distinct CDR3 sequences, 11% of which are singletons. What was sequenced was PBMCs. The receptors derive from a man aged 55 to 69 in good health. Both conserved end residues are part of each CDR3. The order of the fields is V gene, clone size, J gene, D gene, CDR3 protein, CDR3 DNA. A D gene is named only where the DNA matches it firmly. Not all rows give a size; the values are once, few, many and, for expanded clones, a class.

>TRBV20-1|many|TRBJ2-1|TRBD1
CSAQGRQGHNEQFF
TGCAGTGCTCAAGGTAGACAGGGCCACAATGAGCAGTTCTTC
>TRBV7-2|many|TRBJ1-4|-
CASSWTPGDEKLFF
TGTGCCAGCAGCTGGACGCCGGGTGATGAAAAACTGTTTTTT
>TRBV29-1|many|TRBJ1-1|-
CSSLSLTEAFF
TGCAGCTCTTTATCTCTCACTGAAGCTTTCTTT
>TRBV4-1|many|TRBJ2-3|TRBD1
CASSSNHGTGITDTQYF
TGCGCCAGCAGCTCTAACCACGGGACAGGTATCACAGATACGCAGTATTTT
>TRBV4-1|many|TRBJ1-1|-
CASRPREDTRGTEAFF
TGCGCCAGCAGACCCCGGGAGGACACCCGTGGCACTGAAGCTTTCTTT
>TRBV5-1|many|TRBJ2-2|-
CASSLLEVNRAGELFF
TGCGCCAGCAGCTTGCTCGAAGTAAACAGGGCCGGGGAGCTGTTTTTT
>TRBV5-1|many|TRBJ2-3|TRBD2
CASSPLSGGPTDTQYF
TGCGCCAGCAGCCCGCTTAGCGGGGGGCCCACAGATACGCAGTATTTT
>TRBV5-1|many|TRBJ2-7|TRBD1
CASRTGVGSYEQYF
TGCGCCAGCAGGACAGGGGTTGGGTCCTACGAGCAGTACTTC
>TRBV28|many|TRBJ2-7|-
CASRTSAYEQYF
TGTGCCAGCAGAACCTCGGCCTACGAGCAGTACTTC
>TRBV12-3/TRBV12-4|-|TRBJ1-5|TRBD1
CASSPDDRGNQPLHF
TGTGCCAGCAGTCCGGACGACAGGGGCAATCAGCCCCTGCATTTT
>TRBV6-5|many|TRBJ1-2|-
CASSPREGFYGYTF
TGTGCCAGCAGTCCCAGGGAGGGGTTCTATGGCTACACCTTC
>TRBV5-6|many|TRBJ1-1|-
CASSLSEEAFF
TGTGCCAGCAGCTTATCGGAAGAAGCTTTCTTT
>TRBV29-1|many|TRBJ1-5|-
CSVAEGVGQPQHF
TGCAGCGTTGCCGAGGGTGTAGGCCAGCCCCAGCATTTT
>TRBV20-1|many|TRBJ2-7|-
CSASGGLTTYEQYF
TGCAGTGCTAGTGGGGGACTGACCACCTACGAGCAGTACTTC
>TRBV5-1|many|TRBJ2-4|-
CASSLAQGGKNIQYF
TGCGCCAGCAGCTTGGCTCAGGGAGGAAAAAACATTCAGTACTTC
>TRBV27|many|TRBJ1-2|-
CASSLSDRGGASGYTF
TGTGCCAGCAGTTTATCGGACCGCGGGGGGGCGAGTGGCTACACCTTC
>TRBV7-2|many|TRBJ2-1|-
CASSLVLPGQRVDEQFF
TGTGCCAGCAGCTTAGTACTTCCCGGGCAAAGGGTCGATGAGCAGTTCTTC
>TRBV24-1|many|TRBJ1-6|TRBD1
CATSDLEPGQGISSYNSPLHF
TGTGCCACCAGTGACCTGGAACCGGGACAGGGGATTTCCTCCTATAATTCACCCCTCCACTTT
>TRBV12-3/TRBV12-4|many|TRBJ1-2|-
CASSLEEVYGYTF
TGTGCCAGCAGTTTAGAAGAAGTATATGGCTACACCTTC
>TRBV20-1|many|TRBJ1-3|TRBD1
CSARGTGGSSSGNTIYF
TGCAGTGCTAGAGGGACAGGGGGCTCGAGCTCTGGAAACACCATATATTTT
>TRBV16|many|TRBJ2-2|-
CASSQRTGELFF
TGTGCCAGCAGCCAACGGACCGGGGAGCTGTTTTTT
>TRBV12-3/TRBV12-4|many|TRBJ1-1|TRBD1
CASSSRGQGARKNTEAFF
TGTGCCAGCAGCTCCAGGGGGCAGGGGGCGCGAAAGAACACTGAAGCTTTCTTT
>TRBV24-1|many|TRBJ2-1|-
CATSEGSQGPYNEQFF
TGTGCCACCAGTGAGGGTAGCCAGGGCCCCTACAATGAGCAGTTCTTC
>TRBV24-1|many|TRBJ2-5|-
CVTSDTTPMDSSQETQYF
TGTGTCACCAGTGATACTACACCCATGGACAGCTCTCAAGAGACCCAGTACTTC
>TRBV6-1|many|TRBJ2-7|TRBD1
CAAHPGQGIGEQYF
TGTGCCGCCCACCCGGGACAGGGGATCGGCGAGCAGTACTTC
>TRBV2|many|TRBJ1-4|-
CASTNWEMNEKLFF
TGTGCCAGCACCAACTGGGAGATGAATGAAAAACTGTTTTTT
>TRBV10-3|many|TRBJ2-3|-
CATSAREADTQYF
TGTGCCACCTCTGCCAGGGAAGCAGATACGCAGTATTTT
>TRBV20-1|many|TRBJ1-5|-
CSAEKGSRTQPQHF
TGCAGTGCTGAAAAGGGATCCCGGACTCAGCCCCAGCATTTT